The 24 T cell receptor beta chains given below trace back to one sample, sequenced in a study of long-term antiretroviral therapy in people with HIV (dated by TCRdb to between 2021 and 2024). The immunoSEQ hsTCRB v3.0 assay was used at survey level resolution to sequence the TRB variable region. TCRdb's version of the immuneACCESS table is confined to in-frame rearrangements and falls short of the full clone set. An unresolved V gene accounts for under half of the shortfall where checked; the remainder is of unknown origin. For this sample the table gives over 20,000 clones, of which 70% to 85% were detected only once. The ten largest account for 4% to 6% of the sample. Sequenced here: unsorted PBMCs, sampled 0.5 years after starting antiretroviral therapy. The source is a young man with HIV.

This chain connects TRBV10-3 to TRBJ2-2; no reliable D call. This CDR3 is built from 11 residues. The V gene lost 6 bases and the J gene lost 4 bases, with 3 bases spanning the gap. Per the germline V gene, CDR1 is ENHRY and CDR2 is SYGVKD. CDR3 nucleotides: TGTGCCATCAGGGGCACCGGGGAGCTGTTTTTT. Protein product: CAIRGTGELFF.

The chain is built from TRBV7-9 and TRBJ2-7; possibly TRBD2 for D (6 bases). V shed 5 bases and J shed 3 bases, with 23 bases lying between them. CDR1 and CDR2 (germline): SEHNR, FQNEAQ (reference sequence). The CDR3 has 17 amino acids. In DNA, the CDR3 is TGTGCCAGCAGCCGCGGCTTTGGGGAGCGGAGGGACTACGAGCAGTACTTC. This encodes CASSRGFGERRDYEQYF. The full variable domain, completed using reference TRBV7-9 and TRBJ2-7, is DTGVSQNPRHKITKRGQNVTFRCDPISEHNRLYWYRQTLGQGPEFLTYFQNEAQLEKSRLLSDRFSAERPKGSFSTLEIQRTEQGDSAMYLCASSRGFGERRDYEQYFGPGTRLTVT.

This chain joins TRBV4-1 and TRBJ2-2; TRBD1 might be the D (7 bases). CDR1 MGHRA and CDR2 YSYEKL come from the germline V gene. With 0 bases removed from V and 6 bases from J, the gap between germline ends came to 11 bases. The CDR3 loop spans 15 amino acids. In nucleotides, the CDR3 is TGCGCCAGCAGCCAAGATGACAGGGAGGCCGGGGAGCTGTTTTTT. Residues: CASSQDDREAGELFF.

The sample holds a few counts of this clone. The chain links TRBV19 to TRBJ1-1; possible D gene TRBD1, 6 bases. V was cut by 4 bases and J by 1 base, with 16 bases left in between. From germline, CDR1 is LNHDA and CDR2 SQIVND (reference sequence). The CDR3 totals 16 residues. The CDR3 coding sequence is TGTGCCAGTAGTACGCGAGCCGGGACATCGAACACTGAAGCTTTCTTT. It encodes CASSTRAGTSNTEAFF. The whole variable domain, remainder taken from reference TRBV19 and TRBJ1-1, is DGGITQSPKYLFRKEGQNVTLSCEQNLNHDAMYWYRQDPGQGLRLIYYSQIVNDFQKGDIAEGYSVSREKKESFPLTVTSAQKNPTAFYLCASSTRAGTSNTEAFFGQGTRLTVV.

This chain joins TRBV11-3 and TRBJ2-1; D not resolved. Trimming took off 1 base at V and 0 bases at J, with 10 bases between the two ends. The CDR3 spans 16 residues. From germline, CDR1 is SGHNT and CDR2 YENEEA. CDR3 sequence reads: CASSLVQSSSYNEQFF. The CDR3 DNA is TGTGCCAGCAGCTTAGTCCAGTCGAGCTCCTACAATGAGCAGTTCTTC.

The chain joins TRBV11-1 to TRBJ2-7; D perhaps matches TRBD2 (6 bases). The V gene's germline CDR1 is SGHAT and CDR2 FQDESV (reference sequence). This CDR3 has 12 residues. V was clipped by 7 bases and J by 7 bases, with 14 bases between them. The CDR3 region is CASTLGSGEQYF. CDR3 coding DNA: TGTGCCAGCACCCTCGGGAGCGGAGAGCAGTACTTC.

The V call is TRBV7-2, the J call TRBJ2-7; 11 bases line up with TRBD2. The junction had 2 bases not matched to a gene; V was cut back by 5 bases and J by 2 bases. The CDR3 spans 14 residues. Germline-derived CDR1 and CDR2 are SGHTA and FQGNSA. CDR3 residues: CASSETSGAYEQYF. CDR3 coding DNA: TGTGCCAGCAGCGAGACTAGCGGGGCCTACGAGCAGTACTTC.

V usage is TRBV27 and J usage is TRBJ2-1; 9 bases agree with TRBD2. The germline gives CDR1 MNHEY, CDR2 SMNVEV (reference sequence). CDR3 length equals 16 residues. The ends lost 4 bases at V and 9 bases at J; junction bases unmatched: 13. CDR3 in amino acids: CASSSLGVAGVGEQFF. CDR3 DNA sequence: TGTGCCAGCAGTTCTTTGGGAGTAGCGGGGGTGGGTGAGCAGTTCTTC.

This chain joins TRBV10-3 and TRBJ1-1, with 7 bases fitting TRBD1. Looked up from germline, CDR1 is ENHRY and CDR2 is SYGVKD. Germline trimming cut 2 bases from V and 4 bases from J; bases unmatched to any gene: 7. The CDR3 length is 15 residues. The DNA of the CDR3 is TGTGCCATCAGTGAGGGGGAGGGGGCTTTCACTGAAGCTTTCTTT. This translates into CAISEGEGAFTEAFF.

A single count supports this clone. The chain links TRBV29-1 to TRBJ2-2, with D perhaps given as TRBD1 or TRBD2 (7 bases each). The CDR3 extends over 15 amino acids. CDR1 is SQVTM, CDR2 ANQGSEA, per germline. V gave up 4 bases and J gave up 5 bases, with 17 bases separating them. CDR3 nucleotides: TGCAGCGTTGCCCAGGGGGGGCGGGGGACCGGGGAGCTGTTTTTT. It is translated as CSVAQGGRGTGELFF.

This rearrangement joins TRBV28 to TRBJ1-2; D possibly corresponds to TRBD1 (5 bases). Germline CDR1 is MDHEN and CDR2 is SYDVKM. With 6 bases removed from V and 8 bases from J, the gap between germline ends came to 22 bases. The CDR3 loop spans 15 amino acids. CDR3 amino acids: CASRPEPGPMWGYTF. CDR3 DNA sequence: TGTGCCAGCAGACCCGAACCGGGACCAATGTGGGGCTACACCTTC.

This clone occurred a few times. The V call is TRBV7-2, the J call TRBJ1-5, with a tentative D call TRBD1 (5 bases). CDR1 is SGHTA, CDR2 FQGNSA, per germline. CDR3 length: 13 amino acids. V was shortened by 5 bases and J by 9 bases, with 14 bases between the two germline ends. CDR3 sequence: CASSLGTAAPQHF. The CDR3, as DNA: TGTGCCAGCAGCCTTGGGACCGCCGCGCCCCAGCATTTT.

This clone came up once. J is TRBJ1-1 and V is TRBV11-2; D is possibly TRBD1 (6 bases). This CDR3 spans 12 amino acids. V shed 5 bases and J shed 11 bases, with 15 bases lying between them. The germline V gene encodes CDR1 SGHAT and CDR2 FQNNGV. In DNA form, the CDR3 reads TGTGCCAGCAGCCCGGCCCAGGGGAGGGCTTTCTTT. Translated, it gives CASSPAQGRAFF.

The chain employs TRBV5-1 and TRBJ2-1; the match to TRBD2 covers 8 bases. This CDR3 has 16 residues. Trimming removed 0 bases from V and 8 bases from J; junction bases left unmatched: 10. CDR1 is SGHRS, CDR2 YFSETQ, per germline. DNA of the CDR3: TGCGCCAGCAGCTTGGATGGTAGCGGGGTCTGGGATGAGCAGTTCTTC. Protein product: CASSLDGSGVWDEQFF.

This chain joins TRBV7-3 and TRBJ2-2, with 9 bases fitting TRBD1. The CDR3 sequence is 15 residues long. Germline CDR1 SGHTA, CDR2 FQGTGA. V lost 5 bases, J lost 6 bases, and 7 bases stayed unmatched. CDR3 region: CASSASGTGSGELFF. CDR3 bases: TGTGCCAGCAGCGCCTCCGGGACAGGGTCCGGGGAGCTGTTTTTT.

The V gene is TRBV27, the J gene TRBJ2-2; possible D gene TRBD1, 5 bases. Deletions cut 7 bases from V and 1 base from J, with 7 bases between. Germline CDR1 MNHEY, CDR2 SMNVEV (reference sequence). There are 13 residues in the CDR3. In DNA form, the CDR3 reads TGTGCCAGCAATCAGGGGAACACCGGGGAGCTGTTTTTT. Translation: CASNQGNTGELFF.

This clone was observed a few times. The rearrangement uses TRBV4-2 and TRBJ2-2, with D unresolved. V lost 1 base and J lost 3, with 6 bases in between. This CDR3 has 14 amino acids. CDR1 and CDR2 (germline): LGHNA, YNFKEQ. CDR3 protein: CASSQGEDTGELFF. CDR3 in DNA: TGTGCCAGCAGCCAAGGTGAGGACACCGGGGAGCTGTTTTTT.

The J gene is TRBJ1-1, the V gene TRBV7-9; 7 bases align to TRBD1. From germline, CDR1 is SEHNR and CDR2 FQNEAQ (reference sequence). This CDR3 contains 16 residues. Trimming cost V 5 bases and J 4 bases; bases outside gene matches: 13. The CDR3 loop is CASSQLGGGQTTEAFF. CDR3 nucleotides: TGTGCCAGCAGCCAGTTAGGGGGGGGACAGACCACTGAAGCTTTCTTT.

In this sample, this clone turned up a few times. This sequence joins TRBV11-3 and TRBJ1-6, with 7 bases lining up with TRBD1. Germline lookup yields CDR1 SGHNT and CDR2 YENEEA. This CDR3 contains 14 residues. Trimming took 3 bases from V and 7 from J; bases not matched to a gene: 3. The CDR3 sequence: CASSFGQVNSPLHF. The CDR3 nucleotides are TGTGCCAGCAGCTTCGGACAGGTGAATTCACCCCTCCACTTT.

The chain combines TRBV11-2 with TRBJ2-3; D unclear. V was cut by 1 base and J by 0 bases, with 5 bases left in between. The CDR3 length is 14 residues. CDR1 and CDR2 (germline): SGHAT, FQNNGV. The CDR3 DNA is TGTGCCAGCAGCTTAGGTAGTAGCACAGATACGCAGTATTTT. This gives the protein CASSLGSSTDTQYF. Complete variable domain (other parts from reference TRBV11-2 and TRBJ2-3): EAGVAQSPRYKIIEKRQSVAFWCNPISGHATLYWYQQILGQGPKLLIQFQNNGVVDDSQLPKDRFSAERLKGVDSTLKIQPAKLEDSAVYLCASSLGSSTDTQYFGPGTRLTVL.

Only one count was recorded for this clone. The J gene is TRBJ1-1, the V gene TRBV7-9, with 7 bases fitting TRBD1. Per germline, CDR1 SEHNR and CDR2 FQNEAQ (reference sequence). Losses at the gene ends were 4 bases for V and 5 bases for J; bases not matched to a gene: 10. CDR3 size: 15 residues. For the CDR3, the DNA is TGTGCCAGCAGCTCTTACGACAGGGTAGGAACTGAAGCTTTCTTT. This encodes CASSSYDRVGTEAFF.

This clone was seen only a few times. This chain uses TRBV14 with TRBJ2-2, with TRBD1 matching 8 bases. V shed 4 bases, J shed 1 base, and the junction held 5 bases outside the gene matches. Germline V gene data show CDR1 as SGHDN and CDR2 as FVKESK. The CDR3 consists of 16 residues. CDR3 region: CASSRTGTGNTGELFF. DNA of the CDR3: TGTGCCAGCAGCCGAACCGGGACAGGGAACACCGGGGAGCTGTTTTTT.

The V gene is TRBV11-3, the J gene TRBJ2-5; D gene unclear. Per the germline V gene, CDR1 is SGHNT and CDR2 is YENEEA. V shed 1 base and J shed 5 bases, with 8 bases lying between them. The CDR3 contains 13 residues. The CDR3 DNA reads as TGTGCCAGCAGCTTAGTAATGGGGGAGACCCAGTACTTC. This encodes CASSLVMGETQYF.

This clone was counted once. The V gene is TRBV19, the J gene TRBJ1-5; 7 bases are a match to TRBD1. With 8 bases clipped from V and 9 bases from J, the junction kept 13 bases outside the gene matches. The CDR3 totals 14 residues. Germline loops: CDR1 LNHDA, CDR2 SQIVND (reference sequence). In DNA form, the CDR3 reads TGTGCCAGTGGGGGACAGCAACCGGAAGGGCCCCAGCATTTT. It yields the protein CASGGQQPEGPQHF. Combining the CDR3 with reference TRBV19 and TRBJ1-5 gives the whole variable domain DGGITQSPKYLFRKEGQNVTLSCEQNLNHDAMYWYRQDPGQGLRLIYYSQIVNDFQKGDIAEGYSVSREKKESFPLTVTSAQKNPTAFYLCASGGQQPEGPQHFGDGTRLSIL.